These 25 T cell receptor beta chains came from one sample sequenced in a study of CD8 T cells in Susac syndrome. RNA, at about 0.45 to 1 ug, was reverse transcribed with random hexamers. TCRdb reanalysed the immunoSEQ multiplex PCR reads using MiXCR and keeps one entry per CDR3 protein. The sample consists of over 350,000 distinct CDR3 sequences, 75% to 90% of them appearing once. Sequencing was carried out using CD8+ T cells from PBMCs. These receptors originate from a human donor with multiple sclerosis.

The chain has TRBV30 and TRBJ1-1; weak D call: TRBD1 (6 bases). Looked up from germline, CDR1 is GTSNPN and CDR2 is SVGIG (reference sequence). The CDR3 contains 14 residues. Between the trimmed V and J ends, which lost 0 bases and 1 base, there was a span of 9 bases. The CDR3 bases are TGTGCCTGGAGTGTGGGACACCCGAACACTGAAGCTTTCTTT. Translation gives CAWSVGHPNTEAFF.

V and J are TRBV3-1 and TRBJ2-1; 8 bases match TRBD1. This CDR3 is built from 13 residues. The junction had 6 bases not matched to a gene; V was cut back by 8 bases and J by 6 bases. Germline loops: CDR1 LGHDT, CDR2 YNNKEL (reference sequence). The CDR3 is CASLDRVSNEQFF. CDR3 DNA: TGTGCCAGCCTGGACAGGGTAAGCAATGAGCAGTTCTTC.

The chain combines TRBV5-1 with TRBJ2-1; maybe TRBD1 (5 bases). The CDR3 consists of 13 residues. Germline CDR1 SGHRS, CDR2 YFSETQ. V was shortened by 9 bases and J by 4 bases, with 14 bases between the two germline ends. For the CDR3, the DNA is TGCGCCACAACAGGCAGAAATTACAATGAGCAGTTCTTC. Translating it yields CATTGRNYNEQFF.

This clonotype was picked up one time. The chain uses TRBV29-1 and TRBJ1-1; D may be TRBD1 (5 bases). CDR1 and CDR2 (germline): SQVTM, ANQGSEA. V lost 6 bases and J 4 bases, leaving 18 bases between the germline ends. The CDR3 runs to 14 residues. DNA for the CDR3: TGCAGCGTGACAGACCAGGGATGGGGCACTGAAGCTTTCTTT. As protein: CSVTDQGWGTEAFF. Looking up the rest from reference TRBV29-1 and TRBJ1-1 gives the full variable domain: SAVISQKPSRDICQRGTSLTIQCQVDSQVTMMFWYRQQPGQSLTLIATANQGSEATYESGFVIDKFPISRPNLTFSTLTVSNMSPEDSSIYLCSVTDQGWGTEAFFGQGTRLTVV.

The rearrangement uses TRBV15 and TRBJ2-7; a weak D match, TRBD1 (6 bases). From germline, CDR1 is LNHNV and CDR2 YYDKDF (reference sequence). The CDR3 spans 16 residues. Trimming took off 5 bases at V and 2 bases at J, with 19 bases between the two ends. In DNA form, the CDR3 reads TGTGCCACCAGCTCGAGCGCCGGGACATCACCCTACGAGCAGTACTTC. It yields the protein CATSSSAGTSPYEQYF.

The chain has TRBV18 and TRBJ1-1; 10 bases are shared with TRBD1. This CDR3 contains 18 residues. Germline loops: CDR1 KGHSH, CDR2 LQKENI. Germline trimming cut 4 bases from V and 5 bases from J; bases unmatched to any gene: 16. The CDR3 loop is CASSLSRDRGPGRTEAFF. The CDR3 DNA follows: TGTGCCAGCTCACTTTCACGGGACAGGGGCCCAGGAAGGACTGAAGCTTTCTTT.

The CDR3 nucleotides are TGTGCCTGGGATGAGGGGACAGGAGGTCAGCCCCAGCATTTT. This translates into CAWDEGTGGQPQHF. The chain employs TRBV30 and TRBJ1-5, with TRBD1 matching over 8 bases. After removal of 5 bases from V and 6 bases from J, the junction contained 9 bases not matched to a gene. The CDR3 extends over 14 amino acids. Germline V gene data show CDR1 as GTSNPN and CDR2 as SVGIG (reference sequence). Complete variable domain (other parts from reference TRBV30 and TRBJ1-5): SQTIHQWPATLVQPVGSPLSLECTVEGTSNPNLYWYRQAAGRGLQLLFYSVGIGQISSEVPQNLSASRPQDRQFILSSKKLLLSDSGFYLCAWDEGTGGQPQHFGDGTRLSIL.

The chain carries TRBV3-1 and TRBJ2-7, with D possibly being TRBD1 (6 bases). Germline V CDR1 and CDR2: LGHDT, YNNKEL (reference sequence). Trimming shortened V by 1 base and J by 2 bases, and 9 bases separated the two germline ends. This CDR3 contains 14 residues. In nucleotides, the CDR3 is TGTGCCAGCAGCCAAGCCGGGACACCCTACGAGCAGTACTTC. This gives the protein CASSQAGTPYEQYF.

This chain links TRBV19 with TRBJ2-1; D possibly uses TRBD1 or TRBD2 (6 bases each). With 0 bases removed from V and 7 bases from J, the gap between germline ends came to 19 bases. CDR3 length: 17 residues. Germline V gives CDR1 LNHDA, CDR2 SQIVND (reference sequence). CDR3 DNA sequence: TGTGCCAGTAGTATAGATCTATTAGCGGAGAGGGGGAATGAGCAGTTCTTC. It codes for CASSIDLLAERGNEQFF.

The chain has TRBV20-1 and TRBJ2-7; 7 bases line up with TRBD2. This CDR3 has 13 residues. Losses at the gene ends were 6 bases for V and 2 bases for J; bases not matched to a gene: 7. CDR1 is DFQATT, CDR2 SNEGSKA, per germline (reference sequence). The CDR3 spells CSASGRDPYEQYF. The CDR3 DNA follows: TGCAGTGCCTCGGGGAGGGATCCCTACGAGCAGTACTTC.

V gene TRBV6-5 combines with J gene TRBJ1-1, with D uncertain. V was cut by 5 bases and J by 7 bases, with 20 bases left in between. The CDR3 loop spans 15 amino acids. The germline CDR1 and CDR2 sequences are MNHEY and SVGAGI. In DNA form, the CDR3 reads TGTGCCAGCAGTCCAGAACCGGGTGACGGACTTGAAGCTTTCTTT. Translating it yields CASSPEPGDGLEAFF.

J is TRBJ1-5 and V is TRBV7-6, with TRBD1 as a possible D gene (6 bases). The CDR3 is 15 amino acids. The germline V and J ends were trimmed by 1 base and 6 bases, with 13 bases remaining between them. Germline-derived CDR1 and CDR2 are SGHVS and FNYEAQ. CDR3 loop: CASSLDEGRGQPQHF. The CDR3 DNA follows: TGTGCCAGCAGCTTAGACGAGGGCAGGGGTCAGCCCCAGCATTTT.

The chain joins TRBV5-1 to TRBJ2-2; 11 nucleotides align to TRBD2. The CDR3 length is 18 residues. The germline V gene encodes CDR1 SGHRS and CDR2 YFSETQ. J lost 0 bases, V lost 5 bases, and 9 bases had no gene match. CDR3 amino acids: CASSYSGGAPSNTGELFF. The CDR3 DNA sequence: TGCGCCAGCAGTTATAGCGGGGGGGCGCCCTCGAACACCGGGGAGCTGTTTTTT. The entire variable domain, with the rest obtained from reference TRBV5-1 and TRBJ2-2, is as follows: KAGVTQTPRYLIKTRGQQVTLSCSPISGHRSVSWYQQTPGQGLQFLFEYFSETQRNKGNFPGRFSGRQFSNSRSEMNVSTLELGDSALYLCASSYSGGAPSNTGELFFGEGSRLTVL.

The rearrangement links TRBV6-1 to TRBJ2-3; a weak D match, TRBD2 (6 bases). Per germline, CDR1 MNHNS and CDR2 SASEGT. V dropped 4 bases and J dropped 5 bases, with 13 bases sitting between them. This CDR3 region has 14 residues. The DNA of the CDR3 is TGTGCCAGCAGTGCACCGGGACTTGTAGATACGCAGTATTTT. Translation gives CASSAPGLVDTQYF.

The CDR3 region is CASLDWSAGARQETQYF. For the CDR3, the DNA is TGTGCCAGCCTTGACTGGTCAGCGGGGGCAAGGCAGGAGACCCAGTACTTC. The V and J genes are TRBV6-2 or TRBV6-3 and TRBJ2-5; 8 bases are shared with TRBD2. Germline-derived CDR1 and CDR2 are MNHEY and SVGEGT. V gave up 8 bases and J gave up 5 bases; unmatched junction bases: 19. This CDR3 spans 17 amino acids.

The CDR3 sequence is CASSPRDSSGGPQHF. CDR3 in DNA: TGTGCCAGCAGCCCCCGGGACTCCTCCGGAGGGCCCCAGCATTTT. The chain links TRBV12-3 or TRBV12-4 to TRBJ1-5; maybe TRBD1 (5 bases). The CDR3 has 15 residues. V lost 6 bases to trimming and J lost 9 bases, with 21 bases between them.

This chain links TRBV27 with TRBJ2-4; TRBD1 agrees at 7 bases. This CDR3 has 16 amino acids. Germline trimming cut 3 bases from V and 5 bases from J; bases unmatched to any gene: 10. CDR1 and CDR2 from the germline V gene are MNHEY and SMNVEV (reference sequence). The CDR3 bases are TGTGCCAGCAGTTTTGACAGGGCCTGGGGACAAAACATTCAGTACTTC. Translated, it gives CASSFDRAWGQNIQYF.

The chain carries TRBV5-6 and TRBJ2-2; D uncertain. CDR3 size: 16 residues. Trimming removed 0 bases at V and 0 bases at J, with 9 bases between. Germline V gene sequence: CDR1 SGHDT, CDR2 YYEEEE. The CDR3 loop is CASSLVEESNTGELFF. The DNA of the CDR3 is TGTGCCAGCAGCTTGGTAGAGGAATCGAACACCGGGGAGCTGTTTTTT.

V gene TRBV20-1 combines with J gene TRBJ2-4; 7 bases fit TRBD2. Trimming removed 0 bases from V and 0 bases from J; junction bases left unmatched: 2. The germline V gene encodes CDR1 DFQATT and CDR2 SNEGSKA (reference sequence). This CDR3 contains 15 residues. CDR3: CSARDTGGAKNIQYF. For the CDR3, the DNA is TGCAGTGCTAGAGATACGGGGGGAGCCAAAAACATTCAGTACTTC.

In its sample, this clonotype was seen a few times. In DNA form, the CDR3 reads TGTGCCAGTAGTATCGAACTAGCGGGGGCCCCCTACGAGCAGTACTTC. This translates into CASSIELAGAPYEQYF. J is TRBJ2-7 and V is TRBV19; 11 bases line up with TRBD2. The CDR3 contains 16 residues. CDR1 and CDR2 from the germline V gene are LNHDA and SQIVND (reference sequence). V lost 3 bases, J lost 2 bases, and 6 bases stayed unmatched.

The CDR3 spells CASSLTGVGGTGELFF. The CDR3 DNA reads as TGTGCCAGCAGTCTTACAGGGGTCGGTGGCACCGGGGAGCTGTTTTTT. The chain carries TRBV27 and TRBJ2-2, with TRBD1 identical over 7 bases. The V segment lost 5 bases and the J segment 4 bases; nucleotides outside the gene matches: 10. The CDR3 runs to 16 residues. Germline CDR1 reads MNHEY; CDR2 reads SMNVEV (reference sequence).

The chain combines TRBV6-1 with TRBJ1-2, with TRBD1 matching over 7 bases. The junction had 8 bases not matched to a gene; V was cut back by 3 bases and J by 4 bases. Germline CDR1 reads MNHNS; CDR2 reads SASEGT. The CDR3 extends over 15 amino acids. The CDR3 reads CASSDLQTGIYGYTF. The CDR3 DNA reads as TGTGCCAGCAGTGACCTTCAGACAGGGATCTATGGCTACACCTTC.

The rearrangement links TRBV4-1 to TRBJ2-7, with a possible D match to TRBD2 (6 bases). CDR1 and CDR2 from the germline V gene are MGHRA and YSYEKL. This CDR3 is 13 amino acids long. Trimming took 3 bases from V and 2 from J, leaving 8 bases between them. CDR3 sequence reads: CASSHGLTYEQYF. In DNA, the CDR3 is TGCGCCAGCAGCCACGGACTAACCTACGAGCAGTACTTC.

This chain uses TRBV4-1 with TRBJ1-4; D gene uncertain. Germline CDR1 is MGHRA and CDR2 is YSYEKL. V dropped 5 bases and J dropped 7 bases, with 5 bases sitting between them. The CDR3 runs 11 residues. The CDR3 here is CASSWSEKLFF. The CDR3 DNA is TGCGCCAGCAGCTGGAGTGAAAAACTGTTTTTT.

The chain is built from TRBV30 and TRBJ2-5; 8 nucleotides line up with TRBD1. Germline assignment: CDR1 GTSNPN and CDR2 SVGIG (reference sequence). This CDR3 spans 15 amino acids. Trimming cost V 2 bases and J 5 bases; bases outside gene matches: 10. CDR3 DNA: TGTGCCTGGAGTCATACAGGGGGTTCCAGGGAGACCCAGTACTTC. Translation: CAWSHTGGSRETQYF.